The 13 T cell receptor beta chains given below trace back to one sample, sequenced in a study of blood T cell repertoires in COVID-19. Profiling relied on immunoSEQ multiplex PCR, and the TCRdb table lists in-frame clones only, not all of them. The sample has fewer than 120,000 clones, about 80% seen once. The sample was peripheral blood. The receptors were sampled from an elderly woman with active or convalescent COVID-19.

The chain joins TRBV28 to TRBJ1-1, with a tentative D call TRBD1 (5 bases). Germline CDR1 is MDHEN and CDR2 is SYDVKM. Trimming took 6 bases from V and 0 from J, leaving 11 bases between them. The CDR3 has 14 amino acids. DNA for the CDR3: TGTGCCAGCAGCCCTACCAGGGTGAACACTGAAGCTTTCTTT. Encoded protein: CASSPTRVNTEAFF.

The chain carries TRBV28 and TRBJ2-1, with TRBD2 matching over 10 bases. This CDR3 is 16 amino acids long. The trim removed 2 bases at V and 8 bases at J, leaving 9 bases unmatched. In germline, CDR1 is MDHEN, CDR2 SYDVKM. The CDR3 reads CASSLQWGLASDEQFF. The CDR3 region has the DNA TGTGCCAGCAGTTTACAATGGGGACTAGCGTCCGATGAGCAGTTCTTC.

The J gene is TRBJ1-5, the V gene TRBV23-1; 8 nucleotides align to TRBD1. Being an ORF, TRBV23-1 has a function that is uncertain. J was trimmed by 1 base and V by 8 bases; bases with no gene match: 10. The CDR3 is made up of 16 amino acids. The CDR3 DNA reads TGCGCCAGCGCCCTCCCGGACAGGGAAAGCAATCAGCCCCAGCATTTT. Residues: CASALPDRESNQPQHF.

CDR3 loop: CASSRGGTRRGETQYF. The CDR3 DNA reads TGTGCCAGCAGCCGAGGCGGGACCCGACGCGGGGAGACCCAGTACTTC. The chain recombines TRBV7-8 with TRBJ2-5; D is perhaps TRBD2 (6 bases). Looked up from germline, CDR1 is SGHVS and CDR2 is FQNEAQ. This CDR3 spans 16 amino acids. V was pared by 5 bases and J by 5 bases, with 21 bases between. Full variable domain (remainder filled in from reference TRBV7-8 and TRBJ2-5): GAGVSQSPRYKVAKRGQDVALRCDPISGHVSLFWYQQALGQGPEFLTYFQNEAQLDKSGLPSDRFFAERPEGSVSTLKIQRTQQEDSAVYLCASSRGGTRRGETQYFGPGTRLLVL.

The chain recombines TRBV5-1 with TRBJ2-7; 9 bases line up with TRBD1. The CDR3 runs to 15 residues. Germline V CDR1 and CDR2: SGHRS, YFSETQ. Trimming removed 4 bases from V and 5 bases from J; junction bases left unmatched: 10. This CDR3 is CASSTTGGGLNEQYF. CDR3 in DNA: TGCGCCAGCAGCACCACAGGGGGCGGTCTGAACGAGCAGTACTTC.

The rearrangement joins TRBV9 to TRBJ1-1; D may be TRBD1 (6 bases). The CDR3 runs 12 residues. V was cut by 0 bases and J by 7 bases, with 7 bases left in between. CDR1 and CDR2 (germline): SGDLS, YYNGEE. The CDR3, as DNA: TGTGCCAGCAGCGTAGAGGGGGTTGAAGCTTTCTTT. It yields the protein CASSVEGVEAFF.

The chain couples TRBV30 to TRBJ2-5; perhaps TRBD1 as D (5 bases). The CDR3 runs 13 residues. Trimming shortened V by 3 bases and J by 5 bases, and 13 bases separated the two germline ends. From germline, CDR1 is GTSNPN and CDR2 SVGIG (reference sequence). CDR3 sequence: CAWRRQGSETQYF. The CDR3 coding sequence is TGTGCCTGGAGGCGGCAGGGTTCGGAGACCCAGTACTTC.

V gene TRBV5-1 combines with J gene TRBJ2-4; 7 nucleotides line up with TRBD1. Germline assignment: CDR1 SGHRS and CDR2 YFSETQ. CDR3 length: 18 residues. V lost 3 bases to trimming and J lost 2 bases; unmatched junction nucleotides: 14. The CDR3 nucleotides read TGCGCCAGCAGCTGGGGCGTTCAGGGGGTTTATTCCAAAAACATTCAGTACTTC. Encoded protein: CASSWGVQGVYSKNIQYF.

V gene TRBV2 combines with J gene TRBJ1-1, with 9 nucleotides matching TRBD1. The V and J ends lost 4 bases and 4 bases, in that order; junction bases with no gene match: 4. Germline CDR1 is SNHLY and CDR2 is FYNNEI. The CDR3 has 14 amino acids. The CDR3 loop reads CASSGQGGVTEAFF. In DNA, the CDR3 is TGTGCCAGCAGTGGACAGGGGGGCGTCACTGAAGCTTTCTTT.

The chain combines TRBV9 with TRBJ2-7; 7 bases match TRBD1. This CDR3 region has 13 residues. Germline CDR1 and CDR2: SGDLS and YYNGEE. V shed 4 bases, J shed 5 bases, and the junction held 6 bases outside the gene matches. The CDR3 nucleotides read TGTGCCAGCAGCCCCCGGGACAGAGACGAGCAGTACTTC. Translation: CASSPRDRDEQYF.

This chain joins TRBV2 and TRBJ1-2; possibly TRBD1 for D (5 bases). The V gene lost 4 bases and the J gene lost 2 bases, with 17 bases spanning the gap. The germline CDR1 and CDR2 sequences are SNHLY and FYNNEI. The CDR3 has 16 amino acids. CDR3 sequence (DNA): TGTGCCAGCAGTGTAGATAAGTACAGGCGGAACTATGGCTACACCTTC. Its translation: CASSVDKYRRNYGYTF.

This rearrangement joins TRBV7-2 to TRBJ1-3; D call uncertain. CDR1 and CDR2 from the germline V gene are SGHTA and FQGNSA. The CDR3 covers 16 residues. V was trimmed by 1 base and J by 2 bases, leaving 12 bases between them. In DNA form, the CDR3 reads TGTGCCAGCAGCTTAGAGTCAGGTCTCACTGGAAACACCATATATTTT. This gives the protein CASSLESGLTGNTIYF.

The chain uses TRBV7-8 and TRBJ2-3; TRBD2 aligns across 7 bases. Per the germline V gene, CDR1 is SGHVS and CDR2 is FQNEAQ. With 3 bases clipped from V and 3 bases from J, the junction kept 3 bases outside the gene matches. The CDR3 is 14 residues long. CDR3 protein: CASSFLSGTDTQYF. The CDR3 DNA reads TGTGCCAGCAGCTTTCTTAGCGGGACAGATACGCAGTATTTT.